This T cell receptor beta chain emerged from a study of T cell changes during pregnancy in multiple sclerosis. Only in-frame clones appear in the TCRdb table, and some are missing; sequencing was by immunoSEQ multiplex PCR. The sample has 70,000 to 95,000 clones, 90% to 95% seen once; the top ten hold 2% to 2.5%. This sequence was found in a female donor with multiple sclerosis, enrolled in a pregnancy study. Sequencing was performed on peripheral blood, taken in the third trimester of pregnancy.

The CDR3 DNA sequence: TGTGCCAGCAGCTTGGCTGGGGAGCTGTTTTTT. Residues: CASSLAGELFF. The genes are TRBV7-9 and TRBJ2-2; no firm D call. The CDR3 has 11 residues. The V end was cut by 3 bases, the J end by 8 bases, with 4 bases between. Germline CDR1 reads SEHNR; CDR2 reads FQNEAQ (reference sequence). The variable domain in full, with the rest retrieved from reference TRBV7-9 and TRBJ2-2, is DTGVSQNPRHKITKRGQNVTFRCDPISEHNRLYWYRQTLGQGPEFLTYFQNEAQLEKSRLLSDRFSAERPKGSFSTLEIQRTEQGDSAMYLCASSLAGELFFGEGSRLTVL.